This T cell receptor (beta chain) was identified during a study of blood T cell repertoires in COVID-19. Whole-study context: Donors in the United States, Italy and Spain gave samples during acute or convalescent COVID-19. T cells, B-cell-depleted T cells, or PBMCs provided the cDNA or gDNA that served as material.

Libraries were prepared by immunoSEQ multiplex PCR; TCRdb keeps only in-frame clonotypes and omits some of them. Of 80,000 to 90,000 clones listed, over 65% are singletons. A few counts support this clone. This CDR3 spans 16 amino acids. Trimming took 3 bases from V and 0 from J; bases not matched to a gene: 5. Germline V gene lookup returns CDR1 DFQATT and CDR2 SNEGSKA (reference sequence). This rearrangement joins TRBV20-1 to TRBJ1-6, with 7 positions matching TRBD1. The sequence derives from a woman aged 70-85 years with acute or convalescent COVID-19. The material sequenced was peripheral blood. The CDR3 region has the DNA TGCAGTGCTAGTACCAGGGGGTACTCCTATAATTCACCCCTCCACTTT. Protein: CSASTRGYSYNSPLHF.